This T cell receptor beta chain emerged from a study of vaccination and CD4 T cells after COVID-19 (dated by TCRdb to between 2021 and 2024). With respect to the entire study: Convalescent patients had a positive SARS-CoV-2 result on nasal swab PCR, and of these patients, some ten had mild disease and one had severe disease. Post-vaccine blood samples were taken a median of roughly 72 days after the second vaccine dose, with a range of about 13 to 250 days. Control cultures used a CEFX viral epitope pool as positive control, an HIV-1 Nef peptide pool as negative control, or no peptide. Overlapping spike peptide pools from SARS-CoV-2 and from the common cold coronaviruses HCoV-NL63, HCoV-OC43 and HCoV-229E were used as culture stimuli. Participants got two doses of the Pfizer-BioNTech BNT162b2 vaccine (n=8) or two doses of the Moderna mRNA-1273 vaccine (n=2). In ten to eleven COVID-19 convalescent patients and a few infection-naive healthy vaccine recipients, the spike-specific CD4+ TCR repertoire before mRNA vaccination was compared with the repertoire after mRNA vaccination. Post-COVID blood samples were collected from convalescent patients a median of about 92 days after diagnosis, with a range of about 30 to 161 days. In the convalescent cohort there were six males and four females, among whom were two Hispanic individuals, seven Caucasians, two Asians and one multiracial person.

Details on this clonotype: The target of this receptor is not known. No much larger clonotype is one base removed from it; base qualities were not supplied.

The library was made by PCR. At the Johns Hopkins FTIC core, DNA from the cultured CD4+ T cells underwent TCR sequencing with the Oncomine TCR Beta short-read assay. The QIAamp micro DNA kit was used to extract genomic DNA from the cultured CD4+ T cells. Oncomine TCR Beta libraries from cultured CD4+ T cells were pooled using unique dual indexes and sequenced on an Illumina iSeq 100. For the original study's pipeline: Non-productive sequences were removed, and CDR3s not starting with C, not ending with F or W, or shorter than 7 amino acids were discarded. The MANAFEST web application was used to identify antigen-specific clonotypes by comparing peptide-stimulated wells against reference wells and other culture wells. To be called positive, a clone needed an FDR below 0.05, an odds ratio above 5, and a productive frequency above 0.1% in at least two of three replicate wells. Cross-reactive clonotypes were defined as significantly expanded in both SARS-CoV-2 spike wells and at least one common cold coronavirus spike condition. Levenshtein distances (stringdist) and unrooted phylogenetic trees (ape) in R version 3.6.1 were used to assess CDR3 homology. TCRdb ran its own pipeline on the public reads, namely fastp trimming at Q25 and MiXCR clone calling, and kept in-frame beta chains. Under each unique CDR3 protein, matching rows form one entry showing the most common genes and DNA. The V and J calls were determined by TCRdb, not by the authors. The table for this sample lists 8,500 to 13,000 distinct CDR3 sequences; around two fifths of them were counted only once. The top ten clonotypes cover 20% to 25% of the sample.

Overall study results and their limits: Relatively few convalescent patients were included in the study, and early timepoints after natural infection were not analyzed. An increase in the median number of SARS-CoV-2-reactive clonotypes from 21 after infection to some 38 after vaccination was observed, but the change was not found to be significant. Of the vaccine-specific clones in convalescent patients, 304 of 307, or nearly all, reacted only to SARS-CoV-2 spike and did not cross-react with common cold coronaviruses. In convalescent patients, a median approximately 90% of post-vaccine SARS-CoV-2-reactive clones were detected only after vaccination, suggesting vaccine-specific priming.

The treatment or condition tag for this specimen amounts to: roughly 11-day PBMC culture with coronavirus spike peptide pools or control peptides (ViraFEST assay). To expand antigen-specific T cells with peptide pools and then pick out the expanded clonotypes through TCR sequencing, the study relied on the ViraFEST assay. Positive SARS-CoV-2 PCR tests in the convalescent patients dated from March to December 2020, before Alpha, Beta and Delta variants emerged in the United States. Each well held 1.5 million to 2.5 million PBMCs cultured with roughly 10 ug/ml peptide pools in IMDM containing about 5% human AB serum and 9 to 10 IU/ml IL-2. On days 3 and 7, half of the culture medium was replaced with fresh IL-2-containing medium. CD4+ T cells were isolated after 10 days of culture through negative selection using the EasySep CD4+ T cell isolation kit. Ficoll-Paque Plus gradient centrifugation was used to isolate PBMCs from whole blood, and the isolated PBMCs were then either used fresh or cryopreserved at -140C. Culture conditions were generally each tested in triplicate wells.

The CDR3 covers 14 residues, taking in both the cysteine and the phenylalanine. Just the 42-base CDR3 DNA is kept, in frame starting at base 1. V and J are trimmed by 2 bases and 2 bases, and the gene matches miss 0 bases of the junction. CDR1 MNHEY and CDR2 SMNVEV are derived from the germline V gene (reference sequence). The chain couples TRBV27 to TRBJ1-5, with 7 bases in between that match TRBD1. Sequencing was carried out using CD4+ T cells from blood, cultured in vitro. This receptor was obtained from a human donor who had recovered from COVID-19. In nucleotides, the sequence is TGTGCCAGCAGTTTACAGGGGGGCAATCAGCCCCAGCATTTT. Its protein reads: CASSLQGGNQPQHF.